What follows describes a single TCR beta chain. Its specificity is not known. This table comes from immunoSEQ multiplex PCR, and its TCRdb copy is limited to in-frame clones, with some not included. There are 60,000 to 75,000 clones in the sample; about 88% occur only once, and more than 1.5% lies in the top ten. This entry comes from a study of a mutant IDH1 vaccine in newly diagnosed glioma. Study-wide background: Patients' prior therapy spanned radiotherapy, temozolomide, or both; most underwent both.

The V and J ends lost 4 bases and 4 bases respectively, with 6 bases between them. The CDR3 covers 12 residues. CDR1 and CDR2 (germline): SGDLS, YYNGEE. As to time point: week 35, safety follow-up. Topical imiquimod accompanied each vaccine dose, which consisted of 300 ug of mutant IDH1 20-mer peptide. Source: PBMCs, taken from a glioma patient whose treatment included an IDH1 peptide vaccine. The receptor comes from a man in his thirties or forties with glioma. The J gene is TRBJ2-1, the V gene TRBV9; possibly TRBD1 for D (6 bases). CDR3 DNA: TGTGCCAGCAGCCAGGGGTACAATGAGCAGTTCTTC. Its translation: CASSQGYNEQFF.